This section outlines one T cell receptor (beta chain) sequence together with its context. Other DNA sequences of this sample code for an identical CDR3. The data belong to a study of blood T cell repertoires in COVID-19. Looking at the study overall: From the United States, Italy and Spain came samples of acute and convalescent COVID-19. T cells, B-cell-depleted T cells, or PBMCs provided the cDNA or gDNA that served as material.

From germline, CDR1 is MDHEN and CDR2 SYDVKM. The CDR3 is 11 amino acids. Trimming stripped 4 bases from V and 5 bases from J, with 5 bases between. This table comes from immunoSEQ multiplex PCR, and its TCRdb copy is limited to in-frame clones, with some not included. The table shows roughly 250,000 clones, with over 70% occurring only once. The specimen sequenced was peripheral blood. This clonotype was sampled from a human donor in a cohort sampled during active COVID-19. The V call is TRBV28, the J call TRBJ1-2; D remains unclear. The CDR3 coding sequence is TGTGCCAGCAGTTCGACATATGGCTACACCTTC. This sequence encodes CASSSTYGYTF.